Listed below are T cell receptor beta chains from one sample, sequenced in a study of T-cell reconstitution after alpha-beta-depleted transplantation in children. TCRdb reanalysed the PCR reads using MiXCR and keeps one entry per CDR3 protein. The sample holds over 550,000 distinct CDR3 sequences; 10% are singletons and the top ten take less than 5%. The sequences come from PBMCs from the stem cell graft donor, collected from the stem cell graft. The receptors shown here come from a human donor who donated a stem cell graft to a child with acute myeloid leukemia. CDR3s include the opening cysteine and the closing phenylalanine or tryptophan. The order of the fields is V gene, D gene, J gene, CDR3 protein. A D gene is named only where the DNA matches it firmly.

TRBV20-1	-	TRBJ2-7	CSARDSVRRQPLSYEQYF
TRBV21-1	-	TRBJ2-7	CASSKERTGGSYEQYF
TRBV5-1	TRBD2	TRBJ2-2	CASSLLASGLSTGELFF
TRBV20-1	-	TRBJ2-7	CSVPGRLASYEQYF
TRBV12-3/TRBV12-4	-	TRBJ2-1	CASSLALNGDEQFF
TRBV15	-	TRBJ1-1	CATSRDRTAEAFF
TRBV18	-	TRBJ2-1	CASSPLGGDYNEQFF
TRBV7-2	TRBD2	TRBJ2-7	CASSLRLAGGGEQYF
TRBV27	TRBD2	TRBJ2-7	CASSLLTSGAFSYEQYF
TRBV29-1	TRBD2	TRBJ2-1	CSVLAGGSAGQFF
TRBV6-2/TRBV6-3	-	TRBJ1-1	CASSPTAPNTEAFF
TRBV20-1	TRBD1	TRBJ2-7	CSARVSTGTGPF
TRBV27	-	TRBJ1-2	CASSRISGVEGYGYTF
TRBV2	TRBD1	TRBJ1-5	CASSARQGSNQPQHF
TRBV5-1	-	TRBJ1-1	CASSQSVAPGTEAFF
TRBV20-1	TRBD1	TRBJ2-7	CSTTGTVNEQYF
TRBV6-6	-	TRBJ2-5	CASRRGKTQYF
TRBV18	-	TRBJ1-1	CASSFAGGDAEAFF
TRBV20-1	TRBD1	TRBJ2-1	CSAPRQGYNEQFF
TRBV7-2	TRBD1	TRBJ2-4	CASSPGDRGGKNIQYF
TRBV5-1	-	TRBJ2-7	CASSRDNYEQYF
TRBV5-1	TRBD1	TRBJ1-2	CASSSADRVGGYTF
TRBV20-1	TRBD2	TRBJ2-1	CSARDEAGLYNEQFF
TRBV2	-	TRBJ2-7	CASRTKTPTAYEQYF
TRBV20-1	TRBD1	TRBJ2-1	CSARVPQGAAKEQFF
TRBV20-1	-	TRBJ1-5	CCARDGGGRVHWQPQHF
TRBV25-1	-	TRBJ1-2	CASSALDRHYGYTF
TRBV20-1	-	TRBJ2-4	CSARATSENMYF
TRBV16	-	TRBJ1-1	CASSQWEGGNTEAFF
TRBV29-1	-	TRBJ2-3	CSVAATDTQYF
TRBV10-3	TRBD1	TRBJ1-1	CAIRGQTNTEAFF
TRBV5-4	-	TRBJ2-3	CAVPGAADTQYF
TRBV10-3	-	TRBJ2-3	CAISGPGAIDTQYF
TRBV9	-	TRBJ2-7	CASSETEGGYEQYF
TRBV12-3/TRBV12-4	TRBD1	TRBJ2-2	CASRTGDTGELFF
TRBV6-5	TRBD2	TRBJ2-3	CASSYSSSGAAQYF
TRBV20-1	TRBD1	TRBJ1-2	CSVLPPPGQGHYGYTF
TRBV24-1	-	TRBJ1-1	CATSDPDRREAFF
TRBV27	TRBD2	TRBJ2-7	CASSSKREGDEQYF